This TCR beta chain was sequenced for a study of PD-1 blockade in classical Hodgkin lymphoma (dated by TCRdb to about 2020). Background on the whole study: Nivolumab dosing was 3 mg/kg intravenously every 2 weeks, continuing until either disease progression or unacceptable toxicity. A peripheral blood immune signature of response to PD-1 blockade in classical Hodgkin lymphoma was defined using TCR beta sequencing and CyTOF. Beyond this particular receptor, the publication reports: Baseline TCR diversity was reported to be lower in newly diagnosed patients than in healthy donors and to be lower still in relapsed/refractory patients. CD4+ but not CD8+ TCR diversity rose significantly by C4D1 (p=0.0027 vs p=0.16), most apparent in complete responders (p=0.02). Lower diversity was seen in patients whose nivolumab began less than 1 year after ASCT, and these patients were left out of later analyses so that immune reconstitution would not confound the results. The study was restricted to a single clinical trial cohort, and the causes of repertoire differences, possibly disease activity or prior therapy, were left undefined. Trial patients achieving complete response had baseline diversity similar to newly diagnosed patients, whereas partial responders and progressors had significantly lower diversity.

The Qiagen DNeasy kit was used to extract genomic DNA both from unsorted PBMCs and from the negatively selected CD4+ and CD8+ fractions. Amplification of TCR beta CDR3 regions was done by immunoSEQ multiplex PCR with primers that anneal to V and J segments. A synthetic immune receptor repertoire was used to minimize amplification bias, and any residual bias was removed computationally once sequencing was done. As for how the authors treated the data: Repertoire diversity was quantified as the Shannon entropy index using custom Python scripts. Unsorted, CD4+ and CD8+ repertoires were analyzed separately, except for combined analyses in which CD4+ and CD8+ sequences were merged in silico. A clone was considered expanded if an increase in frequency of at least 2-fold after treatment relative to C1D1 was found, and a pseudocount of 0.5 was applied to clones undetected at baseline. Singleton clones were defined as clones with 0 or 1 copy at C1D1, and non-singleton clones were defined as clones with 2 or more copies. Clones expanded in unsorted samples were labelled as CD4+, CD8+ or unknown by matching protein sequences in sorted samples from the same patient. Wilcoxon tests were applied to paired samples to test diversity changes from C1D1 to C4D1. Not all clones reach the TCRdb copy of this immuneACCESS table, which keeps in-frame sequences only. Checked studies attribute under half of the gap to unresolved V genes and leave the rest unexplained. V and J calls and clone size are those listed in that table; D and trimming were worked out from the DNA. The sample table holds under 45,000 clones, of which roughly 69% were seen once. The ten largest clonotypes hold approximately 2.5% of the sample.

This clone came up once. The clone's antigen remains unknown. Base qualities are not recorded, but no much larger clone differs from it by a single base. The time point label, as the study defines it: cycle 4 day 1 (C4D1), after 6 weeks of nivolumab. Every trial patient had relapsed following autologous stem cell transplantation, and prior brentuximab vedotin exposure was what differed among cohorts A, B and C. The trial cohort included around 56 patients with relapsed/refractory classical Hodgkin lymphoma, and each patient had a best overall response of complete response, partial response or progressive disease. Trial patients were treated with single-agent nivolumab in the multi-cohort phase II CheckMate 205 trial. An independent review committee assessed best overall response using the 2007 International Working Group response criteria. Trial PBMCs were obtained immediately prior to nivolumab initiation (C1D1) and on therapy at cycle 2 day 1 and cycle 4 day 1. Peripheral blood was collected in 8 mL Vacutainer Cell Preparation Tubes, from which PBMCs were isolated by centrifugation and then cryopreserved.

Clipping removes 0 bases from V and 8 bases from J, with 4 as the unmatched junction base count. For CDR1 and CDR2, the germline V gene lists ENHRY and SYGVKD. From its cysteine to its phenylalanine, the CDR3 spans 16 amino acids. Only the CDR3 DNA stays, 48 bases, in frame from base 1. This chain is built from TRBV10-3 and TRBJ2-1; TRBD2 matches 13 bases in the middle. The starting material was peripheral blood mononuclear cells (PBMCs), obtained before the fourth cycle of nivolumab. The sequence was collected from a human donor with classical Hodgkin lymphoma. The nucleotide sequence is given as TGTGCCATCAGTGAGTCAGGGACTAGCGGGATCGATGAGCAGTTCTTC. The translation is CAISESGTSGIDEQFF.